This T cell receptor (beta chain) was sequenced during a study of blood T cell repertoires in COVID-19. Study as a whole: Sources were T cells, B-cell-depleted T cells, or PBMCs; the material itself was cDNA or gDNA.

Per the original data handling: Nucleated cell number was recorded as an estimate derived from reference gene primer amplification. Data came from immunoSEQ multiplex PCR; TCRdb stores just in-frame clones and leaves some out. D and trimming come from the DNA, and the V and J calls and clone size come from that table. The repertoire holds 150,000 to 200,000 clones, with about 87% as singletons. With 8 bases removed from V and 5 bases from J, the gap between germline ends came to 12 bases. The CDR3 is 12 amino acids. V and J are TRBV12-3 or TRBV12-4 and TRBJ1-2; D call uncertain. This TCR came from a man aged 18-30 years with active or convalescent COVID-19. Sequencing was carried out using peripheral blood. DNA for the CDR3: TGTGCCAGCCGCGGTGGTGGATATGGCTACACCTTC. This translates into CASRGGGYGYTF.